The clone carrying this T cell receptor (beta chain) was picked up a small number of times. The V gene's germline CDR1 is SEHNR and CDR2 FQNEAQ (reference sequence). The V end was cut by 2 bases, the J end by 1 base, with 11 bases between. The CDR3 extends over 16 amino acids. The record originates from a study of T-cell memory formation after mild COVID-19. TCRdb fed the 5' RACE reads into MiXCR, producing one record per CDR3 protein. The table records 250,000 to 300,000 distinct CDR3 sequences, around 15% of them present only once. The material sequenced was PBMCs or a T cell subset sorted from them (not recorded which). The chain employs TRBV7-9 and TRBJ2-2; a possible D gene is TRBD1 (6 bases). This TCR came from a man younger than 30 who had mild COVID-19 (a few samples of this study predate the infection). Cell type and time point are not known. The CDR3 bases are TGTGCCAGCAGCTTACCCAGGGGCCTGAACACCGGGGAGCTGTTTTTT. As protein: CASSLPRGLNTGELFF.